A selection of T cell receptor beta chains follows, all from one sample in a study of cytomegalovirus exposure and HLA in healthy donors. This table comes from immunoSEQ multiplex PCR, and its TCRdb copy is limited to in-frame clones, with some not included. The sample consists of 150,000 to 200,000 clones, roughly 85% of them appearing once. Sequenced: PBMCs. All receptors derive from a man in his fifties or sixties in good health and CMV-seropositive. Each CDR3 is given with its conserved first and last residue. A D gene is named only where the DNA matches it firmly. Clone size is not always given. Where it is, it says once, few, many or a class for expanded clones.

V gene,J gene,clone size,D gene,CDR3 DNA,CDR3 protein
TRBV7-9,TRBJ2-2,-,-,TGTACTGGTAGGCAGGAAGGTTACACCGGGGAGCTGTTTTTT,CTGRQEGYTGELFF
TRBV27,TRBJ1-5,-,-,TGTGCCAGCAGCACACGGTACGGTCGGCAGGGAAGCAATCAGCCCCAGCATTTT,CASSTRYGRQGSNQPQHF
TRBV5-1,TRBJ2-3,-,TRBD2,TGCGCCAGCAGCGGGGGGACTAGCGGAAGCACAGATACGCAGTATTTT,CASSGGTSGSTDTQYF
TRBV2,TRBJ2-1,-,-,TGTGCCAGCAGTCTACACATGGAGCGGAATGAGCAGTTCTTC,CASSLHMERNEQFF
TRBV2,TRBJ1-4,-,-,TGTGCCAGCAGTACAGTTGAAAAACTGTTTTTT,CASSTVEKLFF
TRBV9,TRBJ2-3,-,TRBD1,TGTGCCAGCAGCGTCCAGACAGGGAGAGATACGCAGTATTTT,CASSVQTGRDTQYF
TRBV6-5,TRBJ1-5,once,TRBD1,TGTGCCAGCAGTTCTCTGCAGGGGGCAGGGCAGCCCCAGCATTTT,CASSSLQGAGQPQHF
TRBV11-2,TRBJ1-2,-,-,TGTGCCGGCAGCCTCGGGATATACTATGGCTACACCTTC,CAGSLGIYYGYTF
TRBV6-1,TRBJ1-1,-,-,TGTGCCAGCAGTGAATACCATTTTAAGGGAGCGGGGAACACTGAAGCTTTCTTT,CASSEYHFKGAGNTEAFF
TRBV29-1,TRBJ1-2,-,-,TGCAGCGCCCCCCAGGGTTCAGACTATGGCTACACCTTC,CSAPQGSDYGYTF
TRBV19,TRBJ1-1,-,-,TGTGCCAGTAGAAGCCGTGAGGGAGGGGTCACTGAAGCTTTCTTT,CASRSREGGVTEAFF
TRBV10-3,TRBJ2-1,-,TRBD2,TGTGCCATCAGTGGACGGTCGGGGGGAGGGTACAATGAGCAGTTCTTC,CAISGRSGGGYNEQFF
TRBV7-2,TRBJ2-1,once,-,TGTGCCAGCAGCTTAGTTCGGCTACAGGGCAGTTCCTACAATGAGCAGTTCTTC,CASSLVRLQGSSYNEQFF
TRBV11-2,TRBJ2-7,-,TRBD1,TGTGCCAGCAGCTTAGGGACAGGGGGAGGCTACGAGCAGTACTTC,CASSLGTGGGYEQYF
TRBV5-5,TRBJ1-6,-,-,TGTGCCAGCAGCCGAGAGAATTCACCCCTCCACTTT,CASSRENSPLHF
TRBV5-1,TRBJ1-5,once,-,TGCGCCAGCAGGTGGACAGTCACTCAGCCCCAGCATTTT,CASRWTVTQPQHF
TRBV11-2,TRBJ1-6,-,-,TGTGCCAGCAGCTTCGCGACAACCTATAATTCACCCCTCCACTTT,CASSFATTYNSPLHF
TRBV27,TRBJ2-1,-,-,TGTGCCAGCAGTTTGCCGGGGGATGGATGGGATGAGCAGTTCTTC,CASSLPGDGWDEQFF
TRBV6-1,TRBJ1-6,-,-,TGTGCCAGCAGTGAAGAACGGGGGGGAGCTTCACCCCTCCACTTT,CASSEERGGASPLHF
TRBV28,TRBJ2-1,-,TRBD2,TGTGCCAGCAGCGCGGGGGTACGGAATGAGCAGTTCTTC,CASSAGVRNEQFF
TRBV27,TRBJ1-2,-,-,TGTGCCAGCAGTTTGAGCCCCACAGGGAACTATGGCTACACCTTC,CASSLSPTGNYGYTF
TRBV2,TRBJ1-2,-,TRBD1,TGTGCCAGCAACCGACAGGGCGGCTATGGCTACACCTTC,CASNRQGGYGYTF